Only a few counts were recorded for the clone carrying this TCR beta chain. This sample was included in a study of OX40 agonist ivuxolimab in advanced cancers. Profiling relied on immunoSEQ multiplex PCR, and the TCRdb table lists in-frame clones only, not all of them. This sample carries approximately 22,000 clones, more than 75% of them seen once, and the ten largest clones take 35% to 40%. Per the germline V gene, CDR1 is LGHNA and CDR2 is YNFKEQ. Trimming stripped 1 base from V and 4 bases from J, with 22 bases between. This CDR3 is built from 18 residues. This chain joins TRBV4-2 and TRBJ2-5, with D maybe TRBD2 (6 bases). Sample: CD4+ or CD8+ T cells sorted from blood, taken in a trial of the OX40 agonist ivuxolimab. The sequence came from an adult with an advanced solid tumor such as melanoma, head and neck, liver or kidney cancer. This CDR3 is CASSQVGGSAQGGETQYF. CDR3 DNA: TGTGCCAGCAGCCAAGTCGGGGGTAGCGCCCAAGGTGGAGAGACCCAGTACTTC.